This is a list of T cell receptor beta chains from one sample in a study of blood T cell repertoires in COVID-19. TCRdb's table, derived via immunoSEQ multiplex PCR, lists solely in-frame clones and lacks some. The sample lists about 120,000 clones, almost 90% occurring once. The sequenced material came from peripheral blood. Receptors were obtained from a woman aged 60-70 years with COVID-19, enrolled during active disease. Each CDR3 is given with its conserved first and last residue.

j_call v_call cdr3_aa
TRBJ2-7 TRBV4-3 CASSQVRLLEQYF
TRBJ2-7 TRBV4-1 CASSQDTSGGDIFYEQYF
TRBJ1-5 TRBV7-3 CASSPTDRDGNQPQHF
TRBJ1-5 TRBV19 CASSTKTRTVGRLRFNQPQHF
TRBJ1-5 TRBV5-8 CASSEKNIGTTWSQPQHF
TRBJ2-3 TRBV5-4 CASSWPPSGGRTDTQYF
TRBJ1-6 TRBV2 CASSGGTGGNSPLHF
TRBJ2-5 TRBV7-3 CASSLVGGAQETQYF
TRBJ1-1 TRBV6-5 CASTETGGWTEAFF
TRBJ1-6 TRBV19 CASSFTLGANSPLHF
TRBJ1-6 TRBV5-4 CASHLKGRPGSWNSPLHF
TRBJ2-2 TRBV7-8 CASTPHSTENTGELFF
TRBJ2-2 TRBV12-5 CASGASWGGGTGELFF
TRBJ2-3 TRBV5-1 CASSLVSSHERTDTQYF
TRBJ2-2 TRBV6-2/TRBV6-3 CASSYLTSSFGELFF
TRBJ1-1 TRBV5-1 CASSPGQNTEAFF
TRBJ1-2 TRBV6-5 CASSYGYSAGNYGYTF
TRBJ1-5 TRBV7-2 CASSFGTDSNQPQHF
TRBJ1-2 TRBV6-4 CASRTGIFDTF
TRBJ2-3 TRBV3-1/TRBV3-2 CASSQWGSGGIRDTQYF
TRBJ2-7 TRBV20-1 CSASFRDRPPYEQYF
TRBJ1-2 TRBV15 CATSRTRDSLGYTF